This passage covers 20 T cell receptor beta chains from one sample sequenced in a study of cytomegalovirus exposure and HLA in healthy donors. PCR employed 60 Vbeta and 13 Jbeta primers. Profiling relied on immunoSEQ multiplex PCR, and the TCRdb table lists in-frame clones only, not all of them. This sample's table has 80,000 to 100,000 clones. The material sequenced was PBMCs. The receptors stem from a woman aged 25 to 39 in good health and CMV-seronegative.

V and J are TRBV19 and TRBJ1-1; D is unresolved. Trimming shortened V by 3 bases and J by 1 base, and 6 bases separated the two germline ends. The CDR3 totals 13 residues. The germline CDR1 and CDR2 sequences are LNHDA and SQIVND (reference sequence). The CDR3 DNA is TGTGCCAGTAGTATGAGCACGAACACTGAAGCTTTCTTT. Protein sequence: CASSMSTNTEAFF.

As DNA, the CDR3 is TGCAGCGGCGGGACAGGGCTGTACCAAGAGACCCAGTACTTC. Translating it yields CSGGTGLYQETQYF. The J gene is TRBJ2-5, the V gene TRBV29-1; 9 nucleotides align to TRBD1. In germline, CDR1 is SQVTM, CDR2 ANQGSEA. The length of the CDR3 is 14 residues. V gave up 7 bases and J gave up 0 bases; unmatched junction bases: 6.

The CDR3 region is CASSEWTGNNQPQHF. In nucleotides, the CDR3 is TGTGCCAGCAGTGAATGGACAGGGAACAATCAGCCCCAGCATTTT. The J gene is TRBJ1-5, the V gene TRBV6-1; 8 bases match TRBD1. The CDR3 is 15 amino acids. Germline V CDR1 and CDR2: MNHNS, SASEGT. J gave up 3 bases and V 2 bases, and 3 bases lay outside the gene matches.

V is TRBV9 and J is TRBJ2-5, with 11 bases identical to TRBD1. The DNA end is a closer match to TRBJ2-7, so the J assignment may be wrong. This CDR3 spans 15 amino acids. Germline-derived CDR1 and CDR2 are SGDLS and YYNGEE. CDR3 nucleotide sequence: TGTGCCAGCAGCTCTGGACAGGGGGCCACCTACGAGCAGTACTTC. It yields the protein CASSSGQGATYEQYF.

The CDR3 DNA follows: TGTGCCAGCAGTCTAGCGGTTCAAGAGACCCAGTACTTC. This translates into CASSLAVQETQYF. The chain is built from TRBV9 and TRBJ2-5; TRBD2 agrees at 7 bases. The CDR3 is made up of 13 amino acids. The ends lost 5 bases at V and 2 bases at J; junction bases unmatched: 3. In germline, CDR1 is SGDLS, CDR2 YYNGEE.

This rearrangement joins TRBV9 to TRBJ1-1; unclear D gene. V was clipped by 0 bases and J by 4 bases, with 10 bases between them. The CDR3 is made up of 14 amino acids. Germline V gene sequence: CDR1 SGDLS, CDR2 YYNGEE. The CDR3 sequence is CASSVAPELTEAFF. CDR3 coding DNA: TGTGCCAGCAGCGTAGCCCCCGAACTCACTGAAGCTTTCTTT.

V usage is TRBV15 and J usage is TRBJ2-3; 12 bases are a match to TRBD2. Germline-derived CDR1 and CDR2 are LNHNV and YYDKDF (reference sequence). The CDR3 length is 16 residues. Trimming cost V 2 bases and J 6 bases; bases outside gene matches: 6. The CDR3 sequence is CATSRPTSGRSDTQYF. The CDR3 DNA sequence: TGTGCCACCAGCAGACCCACTAGCGGGAGGTCGGATACGCAGTATTTT. Combining the CDR3 with reference TRBV15 and TRBJ2-3 gives the whole variable domain DAMVIQNPRYQVTQFGKPVTLSCSQTLNHNVMYWYQQKSSQAPKLLFHYYDKDFNNEADTPDNFQSRRPNTSFCFLDIRSPGLGDTAMYLCATSRPTSGRSDTQYFGPGTRLTVL.

This chain joins TRBV27 and TRBJ2-3; D is ambiguous. The CDR3 has 15 amino acids. The ends were cut back, 1 base at V and 1 base at J, with 9 bases in the middle. CDR1 and CDR2 (germline): MNHEY, SMNVEV (reference sequence). CDR3 nucleotides: TGTGCCAGCAGTTTATTATCCCTAGGCACAGATACGCAGTATTTT. Translated, it gives CASSLLSLGTDTQYF.

The chain carries TRBV7-3 and TRBJ2-3; 11 bases are shared with TRBD2. This CDR3 comprises 16 residues. Germline CDR1 reads SGHTA; CDR2 reads FQGTGA. Unmatched junction bases numbered 6, after V lost 2 bases and J lost 5 bases. CDR3 DNA sequence: TGTGCCAGCAGCTTAGCAGTAGCGGGGGGGTTAGATACGCAGTATTTT. Amino acid sequence: CASSLAVAGGLDTQYF.

On this clone: Other DNA sequences of this sample code for an identical CDR3. The CDR3 region is CASSYWDSRANYGYTF. The CDR3 DNA follows: TGTGCCAGCAGTTACTGGGACAGCAGAGCTAACTATGGCTACACCTTC. This sequence joins TRBV6-5 and TRBJ1-2, with 7 bases fitting TRBD1. V lost 1 base, J lost 0 bases, and 5 bases stayed unmatched. CDR1 is MNHEY, CDR2 SVGAGI, per germline. The CDR3 covers 16 residues.

The V call is TRBV5-5, the J call TRBJ2-5, with TRBD2 matching over 9 bases. This CDR3 is built from 17 residues. The V segment lost 4 bases and the J segment 3 bases; nucleotides outside the gene matches: 13. CDR1 is SGHKS and CDR2 is YYEKEE in the germline V gene (reference sequence). The CDR3 spells CASSPSGLAGPKETQYF. CDR3 sequence (DNA): TGTGCCAGCAGCCCATCCGGGCTAGCGGGGCCCAAAGAGACCCAGTACTTC. Supplemented by reference TRBV5-5 and TRBJ2-5, the full variable domain reads DAGVTQSPTHLIKTRGQQVTLRCSPISGHKSVSWYQQVLGQGPQFIFQYYEKEERGRGNFPDRFSARQFPNYSSELNVNALLLGDSALYLCASSPSGLAGPKETQYFGPGTRLLVL.

The chain uses TRBV4-1 and TRBJ1-5; 7 nucleotides align to TRBD1. CDR1 MGHRA and CDR2 YSYEKL come from the germline V gene. Trimming took 5 bases from V and 1 from J; bases not matched to a gene: 5. The CDR3 length is 15 residues. The CDR3 bases are TGCGCCAGCAGCTCCATGACAGGGAGCAATCAGCCCCAGCATTTT. This sequence encodes CASSSMTGSNQPQHF.

J is TRBJ1-5 and V is TRBV4-1; no reliable D call. Germline V CDR1 and CDR2: MGHRA, YSYEKL. The CDR3 extends over 17 amino acids. V lost 4 bases and J lost 2, with 18 bases in between. The CDR3 DNA is TGCGCCAGCAGCCCTTTACAGCGGGTGAGGGGCAATCAGCCCCAGCATTTT. It encodes CASSPLQRVRGNQPQHF.

The CDR3 nucleotides read TGTGCCAGCAGCCCCCGTCCCGGGACTAGCGGGGGATACGACTACAATGAGCAGTTCTTC. Amino acids: CASSPRPGTSGGYDYNEQFF. This chain uses TRBV5-4 with TRBJ2-1; 14 bases align to TRBD2. With V trimmed by 4 bases and J by 3 bases, 15 bases remained unmatched. Germline CDR1 and CDR2: SGHNT and YYREEE (reference sequence). There are 20 residues in the CDR3.

The chain combines TRBV27 with TRBJ2-1, with 10 bases fitting TRBD2. The V gene's germline CDR1 is MNHEY and CDR2 SMNVEV (reference sequence). Trimming took 3 bases from V and 0 from J; bases not matched to a gene: 2. This CDR3 contains 16 residues. The CDR3 region is CASSFWTSGSYNEQFF. DNA for the CDR3: TGTGCCAGCAGTTTTTGGACTAGCGGCTCCTACAATGAGCAGTTCTTC.

The chain carries TRBV19 and TRBJ1-5, with 7 bases fitting TRBD1. J was trimmed by 5 bases and V by 2 bases; bases with no gene match: 3. This CDR3 is built from 14 residues. Germline V gene sequence: CDR1 LNHDA, CDR2 SQIVND (reference sequence). The CDR3 here is CASSINRGDQPQHF. The CDR3 DNA sequence: TGTGCCAGTAGTATAAACAGGGGAGATCAGCCCCAGCATTTT.

The chain has TRBV7-9 and TRBJ1-1, with a possible D match to TRBD1 (5 bases). V was pared by 5 bases and J by 2 bases, with 18 bases between. The CDR3 runs 16 residues. Germline CDR1 reads SEHNR; CDR2 reads FQNEAQ (reference sequence). CDR3: CASSTMEGRSNTEAFF. DNA of the CDR3: TGTGCCAGCAGCACCATGGAGGGACGCAGCAACACTGAAGCTTTCTTT.

The gene calls are TRBV5-1 and TRBJ1-3, with TRBD1 identical over 9 bases. The V gene's germline CDR1 is SGHRS and CDR2 YFSETQ. Germline trimming cut 0 bases from V and 2 bases from J; bases unmatched to any gene: 6. The CDR3 spans 17 residues. The chain's CDR3 is CASSLEPGQGTGNTIYF. CDR3 DNA: TGCGCCAGCAGCTTGGAACCGGGACAGGGAACTGGAAACACCATATATTTT.

The rearrangement links TRBV5-1 to TRBJ2-5, with a possible D match to TRBD1 (6 bases). The J call could be wrong; TRBJ2-7 is a better fit for the DNA end. The CDR3 is made up of 15 amino acids. Germline assignment: CDR1 SGHRS and CDR2 YFSETQ. The CDR3 region has the DNA TGCGCCAGCGGCCTAGGGGGTGGCGATACCTACGAGCAGTACTTC. Its translation: CASGLGGGDTYEQYF.

This chain links TRBV7-3 with TRBJ2-7; TRBD1 might be the D (7 bases). V was pared by 5 bases and J by 0 bases, with 11 bases between. The CDR3 is 14 amino acids. Germline V gives CDR1 SGHTA, CDR2 FQGTGA. The CDR3 coding sequence is TGTGCCAGCAGCGCGGGACAGTTCTCCTACGAGCAGTACTTC. Protein sequence: CASSAGQFSYEQYF.